Listed below are T cell receptor beta chains from one sample, sequenced in a study of T-cell memory formation after mild COVID-19. Using its own MiXCR run on the 5' RACE reads, TCRdb lists one record per CDR3 protein. The sample consists of nearly 250,000 distinct CDR3 sequences, less than 20% of them appearing once. The specimen sequenced was PBMCs or a T cell subset sorted from them (not recorded which). The source is an adult woman who had mild COVID-19 (a few samples of this study predate the infection). Cell type and time point are not known. Each CDR3 is given with its conserved first and last residue. The order of the fields is clone size, V gene, J gene, D gene, CDR3 DNA, CDR3 protein. D genes are given only for firm matches. Clone size is not always given. Where it is, it says once, few, many or a class for expanded clones.

.,TRBV7-2,TRBJ2-4,.,TGTGCCAGCAGCTTAGAGGTGGGAGAGAAGTACTTC,CASSLEVGEKYF
.,TRBV30,TRBJ1-5,TRBD1,TGTGCCTGGTCACAGGGGGCCGACAATCAGCCCCAGCATTTT,CAWSQGADNQPQHF
.,TRBV24-1,TRBJ2-5,.,TGTGCCACCAGTGAGCCGGACAGACAAGAGACCCAGTACTTC,CATSEPDRQETQYF
few,TRBV7-6,TRBJ2-2,.,TGTGCCAGCACCTCTTCGCAGGGGATAGCCGGGGAGCTGTTTTTT,CASTSSQGIAGELFF
.,TRBV6-6,TRBJ2-3,TRBD2,TGTGCCAGCAGTTACTCGGGGACTAGCGGATTCACAGATACGCAGTATTTT,CASSYSGTSGFTDTQYF
.,TRBV5-1,TRBJ1-3,.,TGCGCCAGCAGCTGGGGGGGGTCCGATGGAAACACCATATATTTT,CASSWGGSDGNTIYF
.,TRBV6-6,TRBJ2-3,.,TGTGCCGGCGGCAGGAGCACAGATACGCAGTATTTT,CAGGRSTDTQYF
.,TRBV2,TRBJ2-1,.,TGTGCCAGCAGCACGAACAGGGCCCCTGAGCAGTTCTTC,CASSTNRAPEQFF
few,TRBV12-3/TRBV12-4,TRBJ2-1,.,TGTGCCAGCAGTAACAGGAATGAGCAGTTCTTC,CASSNRNEQFF
few,TRBV18,TRBJ2-7,TRBD1,TGTGCCAGCTCGTCCGGGACAGGGCCCTACGAGCAGTACTTC,CASSSGTGPYEQYF
many,TRBV7-2,TRBJ2-1,TRBD1,TGTGCCAGCAGCGAGGGACAGCCATACAATGAGCAGTTCTTC,CASSEGQPYNEQFF
.,TRBV7-9,TRBJ2-3,TRBD2,TGTGCCAGCAGCCCCACCGGGACTAGGGCTCCTAGCACAGATACGCAGTATTTT,CASSPTGTRAPSTDTQYF
many,TRBV5-6,TRBJ2-5,.,TGTGCCAGCAGCTTGGATGGAGGGGAGACCCAGTACTTC,CASSLDGGETQYF
many,TRBV20-1,TRBJ2-5,TRBD1,TGCAGTGCTAGAGCGCGTTTGACTCGGACAGGGGGCACAGAGACCCAGTACTTC,CSARARLTRTGGTETQYF
many,TRBV7-9,TRBJ1-1,.,TGTGCCAGCACCCAAATAGGGAGTAGGGCTGAAGCTTTCTTT,CASTQIGSRAEAFF
few,TRBV5-1,TRBJ1-5,.,TGCGCCAGCAAGGCGGGAGGGGTTGAACATCAGCCCCAGCATTTT,CASKAGGVEHQPQHF